The rows below give T cell receptor beta chains drawn from one sample of a study of cytomegalovirus exposure and HLA in healthy donors. Here immunoSEQ multiplex PCR was the method, and the copy in TCRdb shows in-frame clones only, minus some. The data contain 100,000 to 150,000 clones, roughly 88% of them seen just once; the ten biggest clones take up about 2.5%. The source material was PBMCs. The receptor source for this set is a man between 50 and 59 years old in good health and CMV-seronegative. Each CDR3 is given with its conserved first and last residue. The order of the fields is V gene, clone size, J gene, D gene, CDR3 DNA, CDR3 protein. The D gene is left open where the match is weak. Rows give clone size only sometimes, using once, few, many, or a class for an expanded clone.

TRBV18	NA	TRBJ2-7	NA	TGTGCCAGCTCACCACGTACAGACGGCGAGCAGTACTTC	CASSPRTDGEQYF
TRBV11-2	NA	TRBJ1-4	NA	TGTGCCAGCAGCTTACGTGCAGGGCCGGGCGAAAAACTGTTTTTT	CASSLRAGPGEKLFF
TRBV6-5	NA	TRBJ2-1	TRBD2	TGTGCCAGCAGCGCGTGGACTAGCAATGAGCAGTTCTTC	CASSAWTSNEQFF
TRBV6-1	NA	TRBJ1-6	NA	TGTGCCAGCGGGGAGAGCTCCTATAATTCACCCCTCCACTTT	CASGESSYNSPLHF
TRBV4-1	NA	TRBJ1-6	NA	TGCGCCAGCAGCCAAGATCAGGCCCGGCTGGGCGTTTCACCCCTCCACTTT	CASSQDQARLGVSPLHF
TRBV19	NA	TRBJ1-1	TRBD1	TGTGCCAGTAGCCAGGACAGGGGGCTCACTGAAGCTTTCTTT	CASSQDRGLTEAFF
TRBV5-1	NA	TRBJ1-5	NA	TGCGCCAGCAGCTTGGTCCCCGGGGATCAGCCCCAGCATTTT	CASSLVPGDQPQHF
TRBV14	NA	TRBJ1-4	NA	TGTGCCAGCAGCCACTCACACGAAAAACTGTTTTTT	CASSHSHEKLFF
TRBV7-3	few	TRBJ1-1	NA	TGTGCCAGCAGCCTCGCAGAACTAACGAACACTGAAGCTTTCTTT	CASSLAELTNTEAFF
TRBV5-1	NA	TRBJ1-6	TRBD1	TGCGCCAGCAGCTTGGGAGGGACAGGGGACGATTCACCCCTCCACTTT	CASSLGGTGDDSPLHF
TRBV7-6	NA	TRBJ2-5	TRBD2	TGTGCCAGCAGCTTAGCGCCGAAAACTAGCGGGGGTAGGGAGACCCAGTACTTC	CASSLAPKTSGGRETQYF
TRBV27	NA	TRBJ2-7	TRBD1	TGTGCCAGCAGCCACACCGCGACAGGGTTAGGCGAGCAGTACTTC	CASSHTATGLGEQYF
TRBV6-5	NA	TRBJ2-3	TRBD2	TGTGCCAGCAGACCGGGACTAGCCATCACAGATACGCAGTATTTT	CASRPGLAITDTQYF
TRBV5-1	NA	TRBJ1-1	NA	TGCGCCAGCAGCACGGGTGGGAACACTGAAGCTTTCTTT	CASSTGGNTEAFF
TRBV7-3	NA	TRBJ2-1	NA	TGTGCCAGCAGCGCAAAGGGGTGGAATGAGCAGTTCTTC	CASSAKGWNEQFF
TRBV11-1	NA	TRBJ1-1	NA	TGTGCCAGCAGCTTAGGGTCATCAGTCCTAGACACTGAAGCTTTCTTT	CASSLGSSVLDTEAFF
TRBV2	NA	TRBJ2-5	TRBD2	TGTGCCAGCAAGACTAGCGGGGGGCGGGAGACCCAGTACTTC	CASKTSGGRETQYF
TRBV10-3	NA	TRBJ2-1	NA	TGTGCCATCAGGGGATTTGTTGACGGGGGGCAGTTCTTC	CAIRGFVDGGQFF
TRBV5-5	once	TRBJ1-2	NA	TGTGCCAGCAACACGGGGCCGGGAGGGGATCTAAACTATGGCTACACCTTC	CASNTGPGGDLNYGYTF
TRBV5-1	NA	TRBJ2-5	NA	TGCGCCAGCGGAGGGACTGGTTCGGAGACCCAGTACTTC	CASGGTGSETQYF
TRBV21-1	once	TRBJ2-1	NA	TGTGCCAGAGAACCGGGACTCGCACCTGACAATGAGCAGTTCTTC	CAREPGLAPDNEQFF
TRBV4-1	NA	TRBJ1-5	NA	TGCGCCAGCAGCCAAAACGGGGGATACAATCAGCCCCAGCATTTT	CASSQNGGYNQPQHF
TRBV11-2	NA	TRBJ2-7	NA	TGTGCCAGCAGCCCGCAGGGACTCACCTACGAGCAGTACTTC	CASSPQGLTYEQYF
TRBV29-1	NA	TRBJ1-1	NA	TGCAGCGGCGGAGGCCTGGGAGGGAACACTGAAGCTTTCTTT	CSGGGLGGNTEAFF
TRBV2	NA	TRBJ1-1	TRBD1	TGTGCCAGCGGGAAATCGGAGGGGGCGAACACTGAAGCTTTCTTT	CASGKSEGANTEAFF
TRBV18	NA	TRBJ2-3	TRBD1	TGTGCCAGCTCAACAGGGGGTGGGAGCACAGATACGCAGTATTTT	CASSTGGGSTDTQYF
TRBV5-5	once	TRBJ2-2	NA	TGTGCCAGCGCCTATTTTGGCGGGGAGCTGTTTTTT	CASAYFGGELFF
TRBV28	NA	TRBJ2-5	TRBD2	TGTGCCAGCGGTAGCGGGGGGGCGATGGAGACCCAGTACTTC	CASGSGGAMETQYF
TRBV6-6	NA	TRBJ1-1	TRBD1	TGTGCCAGCAGTTACGGAGGGACAGGGGGCACTGAAGCTTTCTTT	CASSYGGTGGTEAFF
TRBV2	NA	TRBJ1-1	TRBD1	TGTGCCAGCAGGAGGGACAGACTCTCGAACACTGAAGCTTTCTTT	CASRRDRLSNTEAFF
TRBV2	NA	TRBJ2-1	TRBD2	TGTGCCAGCGTTTTGGAGCGGGGGGGCGCCGAGCAGTTCTTC	CASVLERGGAEQFF
TRBV5-1	NA	TRBJ1-4	NA	TGCGCCAGCAGCATCGGCAGGGGAGATGAAAAACTGTTTTTT	CASSIGRGDEKLFF
TRBV6-1	few	TRBJ1-6	TRBD1	TGTGCCAGTAAGCCGGACAGGGAAAATTCACCCCTCCACTTT	CASKPDRENSPLHF
TRBV18	NA	TRBJ2-5	NA	TGTGCCAGCTCCCTAGGGGCCCAAGAGACCCAGTACTTC	CASSLGAQETQYF
TRBV5-1	NA	TRBJ2-1	TRBD1	TGCGCCAGCAGACCCGGGACAGGGACGCATGAGCAGTTCTTC	CASRPGTGTHEQFF
TRBV7-9	NA	TRBJ2-7	NA	TGTGCCAGCAGCTTAGATCTCTCTCTCGGGGGCGAGCAGTACTTC	CASSLDLSLGGEQYF
TRBV2	NA	TRBJ1-5	NA	TGTGCCAGCATGGGAGATAGCAATCAGCCCCAGCATTTT	CASMGDSNQPQHF
TRBV5-1	NA	TRBJ2-2	TRBD1	TGCGCCAGCAGCTTGGGACAGGGGTACGGGGAGCTGTTTTTT	CASSLGQGYGELFF
TRBV29-1	NA	TRBJ2-1	TRBD2	TGCAGCGTTGAACTAGCGGGCTTTAGTTTTTCCTACAATGAGCAGTTCTTC	CSVELAGFSFSYNEQFF
TRBV11-1	once	TRBJ1-1	TRBD1	TGTGCCAGCAGCCTAACGGGACAGTTGAACACTGAAGCTTTCTTT	CASSLTGQLNTEAFF
TRBV5-1	NA	TRBJ2-5	TRBD2	TGCGCCAGCAGCAACGGACTAGCACCTGAGACCCAGTACTTC	CASSNGLAPETQYF
TRBV5-4	NA	TRBJ1-1	TRBD1	TGTGCCAGCAGCGGAAGACAGGGGGCGATGAACACTGAAGCTTTCTTT	CASSGRQGAMNTEAFF
TRBV2	NA	TRBJ1-1	NA	TGTGCCAGCAGGATTCCTACGGGCCCCGGGGCTGAAGCTTTCTTT	CASRIPTGPGAEAFF
TRBV28	NA	TRBJ1-1	NA	TGTGCCAGCAGTTTATCAGGGGTAGGCAACACTGAAGCTTTCTTT	CASSLSGVGNTEAFF